This TCR beta chain comes out of a study of CD8 T cells in ankylosing spondylitis. General observations from the study: A subset of motif variants has previously been described in the synovial fluid and blood of reactive arthritis. CD8+ disease-linked clones were present at relatively low frequencies in blood. Reportedly, disease-linked clones are significantly enriched in ankylosing spondylitis patients' matched synovial fluid. The study identified a TCR beta motif of under ten highly homologous variants that appeared characteristic of ankylosing spondylitis blood.

The sample holds many counts of this clonotype. No antigen is known for it. Germline CDR1 SNHLY, CDR2 FYNNEI. This CDR3 comprises 13 residues. The V and J ends lost 6 bases and 4 bases respectively, with 10 bases between them. Quantitative molecular-barcoded 5'-RACE generated the TCR beta libraries. One entry per CDR3 protein, called by TCRdb with MiXCR from the 5' RACE reads. Of tens of thousands of distinct CDR3 sequences in the sample, about 8.3% are singletons; the top ten hold approximately 29%. Specimen: blood, either unsorted or a sorted T cell fraction (not recorded which). The chain joins TRBV2 to TRBJ2-1; D gene uncertain. This receptor was obtained from a male donor with ankylosing spondylitis. CDR3 DNA sequence: TGTGCCAGCAGCTACCTTATGTACAATGAGCAGTTCTTC. Translated: CASSYLMYNEQFF.